The clone carrying this T cell receptor (beta chain) appeared a few times. Antigen unknown. Together with a sample-barcoded 5' primer, a J-beta primer mix was included in a second PCR lasting roughly 6 to 12 cycles. Each cDNA molecule was tagged by a template-switch adaptor that had 12 random nucleotides. Via MiXCR, TCRdb re-called the 5' RACE reads, giving one row per CDR3 protein. The sample yields roughly 2 million distinct CDR3 sequences, approximately 50% seen once. The data stem from a study of blood T cells in healthy people across ages. Findings and limits, study-wide: Roughly linearly, TCR beta diversity per million T cells fell as age increased.

PBMCs, at least 6.5 million per sample, were isolated. Sequenced material: blood. This receptor was obtained from a woman in her forties in good health.

The CDR3 loop is CSVEGHLYGYTF. The CDR3 DNA sequence: TGCAGCGTTGAAGGACATCTCTATGGCTACACCTTC. The chain employs TRBV29-1 and TRBJ1-2, with no clear D. The germline CDR1 and CDR2 sequences are SQVTM and ANQGSEA. V was trimmed by 1 base and J by 4 bases, leaving 7 bases between them. The CDR3 length is 12 residues.